The sequence of this T cell receptor beta chain was determined in a study of sequential checkpoint blockade in melanoma. Measured with immunoSEQ multiplex PCR; TCRdb has only the in-frame clones, and not every one. This table holds 25,000 to 30,000 clones, under 85% found once. The CDR3 has 14 residues. CDR1 is PRHDT and CDR2 is FYEKMQ in the germline V gene (reference sequence). The J segment lost 0 bases and the V segment lost 6 bases, leaving 4 bases of the junction unmatched. Treatment indicated: randomized to nivolumab then ipilimumab (arm A) or the reverse (arm B). No patient had prior DNA-damaging chemotherapy. Only a few counts were recorded for this clone.

The sequences come from CD8+ T cells sorted from blood (inferred from file names), collected from a patient given nivolumab and ipilimumab in sequence. The TCR sequence derives from a human donor with melanoma. This rearrangement joins TRBV13 to TRBJ2-5, with 7 bases fitting TRBD1. CDR3 amino acids: CASSPDRDQETQYF. CDR3 DNA: TGTGCCAGCAGTCCTGACAGGGACCAAGAGACCCAGTACTTC.